Following are 29 T cell receptor beta chains from one sample sequenced in a study of blood T cells in healthy people across ages. PCR was performed a second time for about 7 to 11 cycles using a sample-barcoded 5' primer and a J-beta primer mix. One entry per CDR3 protein results from TCRdb running MiXCR on the 5' RACE reads. This sample carries hundreds of thousands of distinct CDR3 sequences, around 21% of them seen once, and the ten largest clones take more than 3%. The specimen sequenced was blood. These receptor sequences come from a man aged 65 to 79 in good health.

The V call is TRBV20-1, the J call TRBJ2-5, with 7 bases aligning to TRBD2. The DNA end favors TRBJ2-1, so the J call may be wrong. There are 15 residues in the CDR3. Germline lookup yields CDR1 DFQATT and CDR2 SNEGSKA (reference sequence). This chain's CDR3 is CSARQLATAYNEQFF. For the CDR3, the DNA is TGCAGTGCCAGACAACTAGCGACCGCCTACAATGAGCAGTTCTTC.

Remarks on this clonotype: Sequence at one end of the junction differs from germline and may be a read error. CDR3 DNA sequence: TGCAGTGCCACCACCAGCGGCCAAGACACCCAGTACTTC. It codes for CSATTSGQDTQYF. This rearrangement joins TRBV20-1 to TRBJ2-5; TRBD2 is a possible D gene (5 bases). Looked up from germline, CDR1 is DFQATT and CDR2 is SNEGSKA (reference sequence). CDR3 length: 13 amino acids.

The chain couples TRBV3-1 to TRBJ2-6, with D tentatively TRBD1 (5 bases). Trimming took 3 bases from V and 4 from J, leaving 13 bases between them. Germline V lookup: CDR1 LGHDT, CDR2 YNNKEL (reference sequence). This CDR3 contains 16 residues. The CDR3 is CASSQFGSGGANVLTF. The CDR3 DNA sequence: TGTGCCAGCAGCCAGTTCGGGTCAGGGGGGGCCAACGTCCTGACTTTC.

This clonotype came up a few times. V gene TRBV11-2 combines with J gene TRBJ2-7; 9 bases are shared with TRBD1. The germline V gene has CDR1 SGHAT and CDR2 FQNNGV. This CDR3 has 16 residues. V lost 5 bases to trimming and J lost 2 bases; unmatched junction nucleotides: 10. The CDR3 nucleotides are TGTGCCAGCAGCCCCGAACAGGGGGCTCAGACCTACGAGCAGTACTTC. It encodes CASSPEQGAQTYEQYF.

The rearrangement links TRBV5-1 to TRBJ2-4, with 9 bases matching TRBD1. Germline assignment: CDR1 SGHRS and CDR2 YFSETQ. CDR3 length equals 16 residues. Trimming took 0 bases from V and 2 from J; bases not matched to a gene: 3. This chain's CDR3 is CASSLGGTGSKNIQYF. CDR3 in DNA: TGCGCCAGCAGCTTGGGAGGGACAGGGTCCAAAAACATTCAGTACTTC. Complete variable domain (other parts from reference TRBV5-1 and TRBJ2-4): KAGVTQTPRYLIKTRGQQVTLSCSPISGHRSVSWYQQTPGQGLQFLFEYFSETQRNKGNFPGRFSGRQFSNSRSEMNVSTLELGDSALYLCASSLGGTGSKNIQYFGAGTRLSVL.

This clonotype was seen at least ten times. The chain is built from TRBV4-1 and TRBJ2-7; 7 bases line up with TRBD2. The germline CDR1 and CDR2 sequences are MGHRA and YSYEKL. V shed 2 bases and J 6 bases; nucleotides not matched to a gene: 10. The CDR3 contains 15 residues. CDR3 nucleotides: TGCGCCAGCAGCCAAAGCAGCGGGATGGTCGCCGAGCAGTACTTC. Translated, it gives CASSQSSGMVAEQYF.

Notes on this clonotype: This CDR3 fails to terminate in the conserved phenylalanine or tryptophan, so it likely reflects a read error. The CDR3 coding sequence is TGCGCCAGCAGCTTAGCTTCAGGGGAGGGGCAGCCCCAGCATCTT. Its protein is CASSLASGEGQPQHL. The chain joins TRBV5-1 to TRBJ1-5, with a possible D match to TRBD1 (6 bases). The ends were cut back, 2 bases at V and 7 bases at J, with 16 bases in the middle. Germline V gene sequence: CDR1 SGHRS, CDR2 YFSETQ. This CDR3 is built from 15 residues.

This clonotype was found a few times. This chain joins TRBV20-1 and TRBJ2-5, with 11 bases aligning to TRBD2. This CDR3 is 21 amino acids long. The J segment lost 2 bases and the V segment lost 2 bases, leaving 22 bases of the junction unmatched. The V gene's germline CDR1 is DFQATT and CDR2 SNEGSKA (reference sequence). The CDR3 coding sequence is TGCAGTGCTAGACGAACCCTGACTAGCGGGGTCACTTCAGCTCAACAAGAGACCCAGTACTTC. Translation: CSARRTLTSGVTSAQQETQYF.

The table lists this clonotype with a few counts. Here the CDR3 reads CASSADNPYEQYF. The CDR3 nucleotides read TGCGCCAGCAGCGCTGACAATCCCTACGAGCAGTACTTC. The gene calls are TRBV5-1 and TRBJ2-7, with unresolved D. CDR1 and CDR2 from the germline V gene are SGHRS and YFSETQ. The CDR3 totals 13 residues. Trimming pared 4 bases from V and 2 bases from J, leaving 10 bases between.

This clonotype was seen a few times. This chain links TRBV5-6 with TRBJ2-1; D is uncertain. Trimming pared 3 bases from V and 0 bases from J, leaving 16 bases between. The CDR3 has 17 residues. Looked up from germline, CDR1 is SGHDT and CDR2 is YYEEEE. CDR3 protein: CASSWRGHASSYNEQFF. The CDR3 region has the DNA TGTGCCAGCAGCTGGCGTGGCCACGCTAGCTCCTACAATGAGCAGTTCTTC. The full variable domain, its missing parts supplied by reference TRBV5-6 and TRBJ2-1, is DAGVTQSPTHLIKTRGQQVTLRCSPKSGHDTVSWYQQALGQGPQFIFQYYEEEERQRGNFPDRFSGHQFPNYSSELNVNALLLGDSALYLCASSWRGHASSYNEQFFGPGTRLTVL.

V gene TRBV29-1 combines with J gene TRBJ2-5; either TRBD1 or TRBD2 may fit D (5 bases each). The J call may be incorrect, as the DNA end agrees better with TRBJ2-7. The CDR3 contains 15 residues. Per the germline V gene, CDR1 is SQVTM and CDR2 is ANQGSEA. CDR3 protein: CSVGESVGTFYEQYF. CDR3 in DNA: TGCAGCGTTGGCGAGTCGGTGGGGACCTTCTACGAGCAGTACTTC.

Ten or more counts support this clonotype. The chain joins TRBV11-1 to TRBJ1-1, with a possible D match to TRBD1 (5 bases). V dropped 7 bases and J dropped 1 base, with 13 bases sitting between them. The V gene's germline CDR1 is SGHAT and CDR2 FQDESV (reference sequence). CDR3 size: 14 residues. DNA for the CDR3: TGTGCCAGCACCGGGGACCGAGAGAACACTGAAGCTTTCTTT. Amino acid sequence: CASTGDRENTEAFF.

The V gene is TRBV2, the J gene TRBJ2-1; D is undetermined. The germline V and J ends were trimmed by 3 bases and 5 bases, with 5 bases remaining between them. The CDR3 length is 12 residues. Germline V CDR1 and CDR2: SNHLY, FYNNEI. The CDR3 region is CASSDADNEQFF. The DNA for the CDR3 is TGTGCCAGCAGTGATGCCGACAATGAGCAGTTCTTC.

This clonotype has ten or more counts. The rearrangement links TRBV7-2 to TRBJ2-5, with D possibly matching TRBD2 (6 bases). This CDR3 is built from 14 residues. V lost 5 bases and J lost 4, with 14 bases in between. Germline lookup yields CDR1 SGHTA and CDR2 FQGNSA. CDR3: CASSPGGGIETQYF. The CDR3 coding sequence is TGTGCCAGCAGCCCCGGGGGTGGGATAGAGACCCAGTACTTC.

Many counts were recorded for this clonotype. The rearrangement links TRBV28 to TRBJ1-2; the D gene is possibly TRBD1 (6 bases). Per germline, CDR1 MDHEN and CDR2 SYDVKM. CDR3 length equals 13 residues. Trimming removed 5 bases from V and 0 bases from J, with 7 bases in between. CDR3 in amino acids: CASSTGPNYGYTF. CDR3 nucleotides: TGTGCCAGCAGTACAGGGCCTAACTATGGCTACACCTTC.

The table lists this clonotype with a few counts. The chain couples TRBV18 to TRBJ2-7, with no clear D. V was clipped by 3 bases and J by 3 bases, with 24 bases between them. The CDR3 runs 18 residues. Germline V gene data show CDR1 as KGHSH and CDR2 as LQKENI. DNA for the CDR3: TGTGCCAGCTCACCTATTTCCGGCGGCTTGGGTGTGGGCTACGAGCAGTACTTC. Translation: CASSPISGGLGVGYEQYF.

The CDR3 region has the DNA TGCAGTGCTAGCTCCGGGACAGGGGACGCTGTTGGGCAGTTCTTC. It codes for CSASSGTGDAVGQFF. The chain joins TRBV20-1 to TRBJ2-1; TRBD1 agrees at 10 bases. The CDR3 length is 15 residues. Germline CDR1 is DFQATT and CDR2 is SNEGSKA (reference sequence). The V gene end was trimmed by 3 bases and the J gene end by 12 bases; junction bases not matched to a gene: 14.

This clonotype was observed a few times. DNA for the CDR3: TGTGCCAGCACCGAGGTTAGCGTAGACAATGAGCAGTTCTTC. It yields the protein CASTEVSVDNEQFF. The chain couples TRBV12-3 or TRBV12-4 to TRBJ2-5; D is possibly TRBD2 (5 bases). The tail of the sequence fits TRBJ2-1 better, so the J call may be wrong. The CDR3 length is 14 residues.

The chain is built from TRBV7-7 and TRBJ2-5; D ambiguous. Germline loops: CDR1 SSHAT, CDR2 FNYEAQ (reference sequence). CDR3 length equals 14 residues. The CDR3 spells CACSLAGVLETQYF. The CDR3 DNA follows: TGTGCTTGCAGCTTAGCAGGAGTGCTGGAGACCCAGTACTTC. The variable domain in full, with the rest retrieved from reference TRBV7-7 and TRBJ2-5, is GAGVSQSPRYKVTKRGQDVTLRCDPISSHATLYWYQQALGQGPEFLTYFNYEAQPDKSGLPSDRFSAERPEGSISTLTIQRTEQRDSAMYRCACSLAGVLETQYFGPGTRLLVL.

A few counts support this clonotype. The chain employs TRBV7-9 and TRBJ1-3, with D possibly matching TRBD1 (5 bases). CDR1 is SEHNR and CDR2 is FQNEAQ in the germline V gene (reference sequence). Trimming pared 7 bases from V and 3 bases from J, leaving 13 bases between. The CDR3 covers 14 residues. In nucleotides, the CDR3 is TGTGCCAGCAACAAGGCAGGGTTTGGAAACACCATATATTTT. Translating gives CASNKAGFGNTIYF.

This chain uses TRBV6-2 or TRBV6-3 with TRBJ1-1; D is ambiguous. The germline V gene encodes CDR1 MNHEY and CDR2 SVGEGT. This CDR3 is built from 14 residues. Trimming stripped 6 bases from V and 2 bases from J, with 13 bases between. The CDR3 DNA reads TGTGCCAGCAGCGGTATGCGGGGTAACACTGAAGCTTTCTTT. Protein product: CASSGMRGNTEAFF.

This clonotype came up a few times. Mismatch with germline at one junction end may stem from a read error. This chain joins TRBV14 and TRBJ1-2; D is ambiguous. The germline V gene encodes CDR1 SGHDN and CDR2 FVKESK. The CDR3 spans 15 residues. The CDR3 loop reads CAGSQDHRSNYGYTF. The CDR3 region has the DNA TGTGCCGGCAGCCAAGACCACCGCAGTAACTATGGCTACACCTTC.

This clonotype occurred many times. The chain couples TRBV11-2 to TRBJ2-5; 11 bases fit TRBD2. The germline gives CDR1 SGHAT, CDR2 FQNNGV. This CDR3 region has 17 residues. The J segment lost 6 bases and the V segment lost 5 bases, leaving 14 bases of the junction unmatched. Here the CDR3 DNA reads TGTGCCAGCAGCCAGAGGCTTACTAGCGGGAGAGAAAAGACCCAGTACTTC. Its protein product is CASSQRLTSGREKTQYF.

The genes are TRBV11-2 and TRBJ2-1; D remains ambiguous. Germline CDR1 reads SGHAT; CDR2 reads FQNNGV. V lost 1 base, J lost 10 bases, and 17 bases lay in between. This CDR3 contains 15 residues. The CDR3 DNA is TGTGCCAGCAGCTTAGGTTGGGCACCGCCTGGGGAGCAGTTCTTC. The encoded protein is CASSLGWAPPGEQFF.

V and J are TRBV27 and TRBJ2-7; TRBD1 agrees at 9 bases. Germline-derived CDR1 and CDR2 are MNHEY and SMNVEV (reference sequence). The ends lost 2 bases at V and 2 bases at J; junction bases unmatched: 4. This CDR3 contains 15 residues. The CDR3 DNA reads as TGTGCCAGCAGTTTACGACAGGGGGACACCTACGAGCAGTACTTC. This codes for CASSLRQGDTYEQYF.

This clonotype was counted ten times or more. Germline is not matched at one junction end, which may reflect a read error. This chain connects TRBV7-7 to TRBJ2-5; 7 bases agree with TRBD1. Germline-derived CDR1 and CDR2 are SSHAT and FNYEAQ (reference sequence). CDR3 length: 13 amino acids. The DNA for the CDR3 is TGTGCTAGCAGCAGGGACAGCGGAGAGACCCAGTACTTC. Translation gives CASSRDSGETQYF.

There are a few counts of this clonotype. The V call is TRBV5-1, the J call TRBJ2-5, with TRBD2 matching over 10 bases. The J call is doubtful: the DNA matches TRBJ2-1 better. The CDR3 length is 15 residues. CDR1 and CDR2 (germline): SGHRS, YFSETQ. The CDR3 DNA sequence: TGCGCCAGCAGCTCTCTAGCGGGAGCGGGGAATGAGCAGTTCTTC. Residues: CASSSLAGAGNEQFF.

The chain is built from TRBV2 and TRBJ2-2; possibly TRBD1 for D (6 bases). This CDR3 region has 14 residues. Per germline, CDR1 SNHLY and CDR2 FYNNEI. Between the trimmed V and J ends, which lost 7 bases and 1 base, there was a span of 10 bases. The CDR3 reads CASNTDRNTGELFF. The DNA for the CDR3 is TGTGCCAGCAATACGGACAGGAACACCGGGGAGCTGTTTTTT.

This clonotype came up many times. J is TRBJ2-5 and V is TRBV29-1; 7 positions agree with TRBD1. The CDR3 runs 15 residues. Germline V gene sequence: CDR1 SQVTM, CDR2 ANQGSEA. Trimming removed 4 bases from V and 2 bases from J; junction bases left unmatched: 10. The CDR3 loop reads CSVGRRGTEQETQYF. The CDR3 DNA sequence: TGCAGCGTTGGTAGAAGAGGGACAGAGCAAGAGACCCAGTACTTC.